This is a list of T cell receptor beta chains from one sample in a study of T cell responses to AZD1222 COVID-19 vaccine. The table came from immunoSEQ multiplex PCR; TCRdb's copy has only in-frame clones and leaves some out. The repertoire holds 130,000 to 150,000 clones, with 86% as singletons. The sample here was peripheral blood, taken 28 days after the second AZD1222 dose. The source is an adult who received the AZD1222 COVID-19 vaccine. The CDR3 runs from the conserved cysteine through the conserved F or W. The D gene is left open where the match is weak. The size field is filled for only some rows; it gives once, few, many or a size class.

TRBJ1-6,-,TRBD1,TRBV6-5,TGTGCCAGCATCCCCAGACAGGGGGCATCACCCCTCCACTTT,CASIPRQGASPLHF
TRBJ2-7,-,-,TRBV7-8,TGTGCCAGCAGCTTCCGGGTAGTGGGCTACGAGCAGTACTTC,CASSFRVVGYEQYF
TRBJ2-7,-,-,TRBV28,TGTGCCAGCAGGCGGGAAAAGAGCGAGCAGTACTTC,CASRREKSEQYF
TRBJ2-1,-,-,TRBV7-9,TGTGCCAGCACCCGGGGTCCTGGAAGTCTAAATGAGCAGTTCTTC,CASTRGPGSLNEQFF
TRBJ2-1,-,-,TRBV5-1,TGCGCCAGCAGCTTGGATGGTCGGCCAATCTACAATGAGCAGTTCTTC,CASSLDGRPIYNEQFF
TRBJ2-3,-,-,TRBV7-9,TGTGCCAGCAGGGTTAATAAGGGGACAGATACGCAGTATTTT,CASRVNKGTDTQYF
TRBJ2-5,-,-,TRBV5-1,TGCGCCAGCAGCTTAACCACAGGGTTGGCCCAAGAGACCCAGTACTTC,CASSLTTGLAQETQYF
TRBJ2-7,-,-,TRBV6-1,TGTGCCAGCAGTGAACCCGAGCAGTACTTC,CASSEPEQYF
TRBJ2-1,-,-,TRBV12-3/TRBV12-4,TGTGCCAGCGGCTACTACAATGAGCAGTTCTTC,CASGYYNEQFF
TRBJ1-6,-,-,TRBV3-1/TRBV3-2,TGTGCCAGCAGCGGGAAATATAATTCACCCCTCCACTTT,CASSGKYNSPLHF
TRBJ1-1,-,-,TRBV20-1,TGCAGTTTAACCGAGCGAACTGAAGCTTTCTTT,CSLTERTEAFF
TRBJ2-2,-,TRBD1,TRBV6-5,TGTGCCAGCTATACAGGGGGTACCGGGGAGCTGTTTTTT,CASYTGGTGELFF
TRBJ2-7,few,-,TRBV28,TGTGCCAGCAGTTTAGCCGGGACAACGTACTCCTACGAGCAGTACTTC,CASSLAGTTYSYEQYF
TRBJ1-2,few,-,TRBV15,TGTGCCACCAGCAGAGATCAGGACGGCTATGGCTACACCTTC,CATSRDQDGYGYTF
TRBJ1-4,-,-,TRBV14,TGTGCCAGCAGCCAAGGGGGGGCATTACCGACAGAAAAACTGTTTTTT,CASSQGGALPTEKLFF
TRBJ1-1,-,TRBD1,TRBV19,TGTGCCAGTAGAGACGCACAGGGGGGGAACACTGAAGCTTTCTTT,CASRDAQGGNTEAFF
TRBJ2-1,-,TRBD2,TRBV7-7,TGTGCTAGCAGCTTAGAGCCGGGGACTAGCGCCTACAATGAGCAGTTCTTC,CASSLEPGTSAYNEQFF
TRBJ1-1,-,-,TRBV27,TGTGCCAGCAGTTTAGGGCAGGGGGAAGCTTTCTTT,CASSLGQGEAFF
TRBJ1-2,-,-,TRBV11-2,TGTGCCAGCAGCCCTACGGGGGACGGTGCCCACTATGGCTACACCTTC,CASSPTGDGAHYGYTF
TRBJ2-7,-,-,TRBV19,TGTGCCAGTAGTATCCACTCTCGAGGTAACGAGCAGTACTTC,CASSIHSRGNEQYF
TRBJ1-5,-,TRBD1,TRBV25-1,TGTGCCAGCAGCAAAGGACAGGTGAGACAGCCCCAGCATTTT,CASSKGQVRQPQHF
TRBJ1-2,-,-,TRBV9,TGTGCCAGCAGCGTAGCTCCGGGGTTTGGCTATGGCTACACCTTC,CASSVAPGFGYGYTF
TRBJ2-3,-,-,TRBV11-2,TGTGCCAGCAGCTTATTGTCTAGCACAGATACGCAGTATTTT,CASSLLSSTDTQYF